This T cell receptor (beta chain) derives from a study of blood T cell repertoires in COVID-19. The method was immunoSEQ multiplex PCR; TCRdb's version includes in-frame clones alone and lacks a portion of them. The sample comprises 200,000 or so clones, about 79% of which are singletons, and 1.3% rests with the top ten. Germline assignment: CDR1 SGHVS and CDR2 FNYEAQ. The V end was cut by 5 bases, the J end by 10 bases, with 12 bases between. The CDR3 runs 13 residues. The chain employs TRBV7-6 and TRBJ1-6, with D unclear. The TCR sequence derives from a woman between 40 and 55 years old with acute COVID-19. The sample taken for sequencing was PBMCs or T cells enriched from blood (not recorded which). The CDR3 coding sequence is TGTGCCAGCAGCGCCAGTGAAGAATCACCCCTCCACTTT. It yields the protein CASSASEESPLHF.